This TCR beta chain was recovered during a study of a mutant IDH1 vaccine in newly diagnosed glioma. As for the study in general: Administration of eight vaccinations to patients took place in weeks 1, 3, 5, 7, 11, 15, 19, 23.

Some clones are missing from TCRdb's copy, which holds only in-frame ones; the method was immunoSEQ multiplex PCR. The sample contains tens of thousands of clones, roughly 81% of which appear only once. A note on this clone: No antigen is known for it.

Germline V gene sequence: CDR1 GTSNPN, CDR2 SVGIG (reference sequence). With 4 bases removed from V and 7 bases from J, the gap between germline ends came to 7 bases. CDR3 length: 11 amino acids. Time point specified: week 23, last vaccination. All doses held 300 ug of mutant IDH1 20-mer peptide, with topical imiquimod. The sequence derives from a woman aged 40 to 50 with glioma. Some clones in this sample may be carry-over from other donors' samples. The chain has TRBV30 and TRBJ1-4; D gene unclear. The starting material was PBMCs, obtained from a glioma patient whose treatment included an IDH1 peptide vaccine. CDR3 nucleotide sequence: TGTGCCTGGACAACCAGTGAAAAACTGTTTTTT. Translating it yields CAWTTSEKLFF.